These 32 T cell receptor beta chains came from one sample sequenced in a study of TIL therapy for anti-PD-1-resistant metastatic lung cancer. Described time point: pre-treatment sample, taken before nivolumab and TIL therapy. This was the immunoSEQ v3 assay. TCRdb's table, derived via immunoSEQ multiplex PCR, lists solely in-frame clones and lacks some. The table includes 9,500 to 15,000 clones, 60% to 80% detected once. The material sequenced was blood, taken at baseline. All receptors derive from a person between 30 and 80 years old with non-small cell lung cancer.

The chain has TRBV5-6 and TRBJ1-1; D remains unclear. CDR1 is SGHDT and CDR2 is YYEEEE in the germline V gene. V was cut by 0 bases and J by 4 bases, with 16 bases left in between. The CDR3 covers 16 residues. The DNA for the CDR3 is TGTGCCAGCAGCTTGGGCGGCGGGCTTTTGACCACTGAAGCTTTCTTT. Translating gives CASSLGGGLLTTEAFF. Full variable domain (rest looked up from reference TRBV5-6 and TRBJ1-1): DAGVTQSPTHLIKTRGQQVTLRCSPKSGHDTVSWYQQALGQGPQFIFQYYEEEERQRGNFPDRFSGHQFPNYSSELNVNALLLGDSALYLCASSLGGGLLTTEAFFGQGTRLTVV.

This clone was seen just once. The chain links TRBV18 to TRBJ2-2, with a weak D call TRBD1 (5 bases). Germline assignment: CDR1 KGHSH and CDR2 LQKENI. The CDR3 is made up of 15 amino acids. The V and J ends lost 3 bases and 2 bases respectively, with 10 bases between them. DNA of the CDR3: TGTGCCAGCTCACCTGCAGGGATTAACACCGGGGAGCTGTTTTTT. This sequence encodes CASSPAGINTGELFF.

J is TRBJ2-3 and V is TRBV29-1, with D tentatively TRBD2 (5 bases). This CDR3 spans 16 amino acids. Looked up from germline, CDR1 is SQVTM and CDR2 is ANQGSEA. Trimming stripped 1 base from V and 6 bases from J, with 20 bases between. The DNA of the CDR3 is TGCAGCGTTGAAGGGCCCGGCAGGCTCTGGGAGGATACGCAGTATTTT. Its protein is CSVEGPGRLWEDTQYF.

V and J are TRBV5-4 and TRBJ2-1; D may be TRBD2 (5 bases). Deletions cut 9 bases from V and 9 bases from J, with 13 bases between. Per germline, CDR1 SGHNT and CDR2 YYREEE (reference sequence). The CDR3 runs 11 residues. CDR3 sequence reads: CATLSGREQFF. CDR3 nucleotide sequence: TGTGCCACCTTAAGCGGCCGTGAGCAGTTCTTC.

This chain uses TRBV6-5 with TRBJ2-1; 7 positions agree with TRBD2. Germline V gene lookup returns CDR1 MNHEY and CDR2 SVGAGI. The V gene end was trimmed by 2 bases and the J gene end by 4 bases; junction bases not matched to a gene: 8. The CDR3 contains 16 residues. The CDR3 nucleotides are TGTGCCAGCAGTTACATCGGGGCTAGCGGTTACAATGAGCAGTTCTTC. Translating gives CASSYIGASGYNEQFF.

V usage is TRBV5-1 and J usage is TRBJ2-5; 8 bases match TRBD2. Matching the DNA end better, TRBJ2-7 makes the J call doubtful. The length of the CDR3 is 14 residues. CDR1 and CDR2 (germline): SGHRS, YFSETQ. CDR3 DNA sequence: TGCGCCAGCAGTTTAGCGGGGCAGCCCTACGAGCAGTACTTC. Protein sequence: CASSLAGQPYEQYF.

The chain is built from TRBV7-9 and TRBJ2-1; 9 positions match TRBD2. V trimming: 5 bases; J trimming: 7 bases; junction bases outside the gene matches: 12. The CDR3 consists of 16 residues. Germline V gene data show CDR1 as SEHNR and CDR2 as FQNEAQ (reference sequence). The CDR3 region is CASSEGLAIASNEQFF. For the CDR3, the DNA is TGTGCCAGCAGCGAGGGACTAGCCATTGCAAGTAATGAGCAGTTCTTC.

The V call is TRBV14, the J call TRBJ2-7, with TRBD2 matching over 12 bases. CDR1 SGHDN and CDR2 FVKESK come from the germline V gene. CDR3 length equals 20 residues. V lost 4 bases to trimming and J lost 5 bases; unmatched junction nucleotides: 21. The CDR3 coding sequence is TGTGCCAGCAGCCTAGGGTTGAGACAGGGACTAGCGGGTACCGTCAACGAGCAGTACTTC. The encoded protein is CASSLGLRQGLAGTVNEQYF.

This chain uses TRBV5-5 with TRBJ2-1; D is perhaps TRBD2 (6 bases). Looked up from germline, CDR1 is SGHKS and CDR2 is YYEKEE (reference sequence). Deletions cut 2 bases from V and 3 bases from J, with 12 bases between. CDR3 size: 15 residues. The CDR3 here is CASSFGGALYNEQFF. The CDR3 coding sequence is TGTGCCAGCAGCTTTGGAGGGGCCCTCTACAATGAGCAGTTCTTC.

The chain employs TRBV2 and TRBJ2-3; 8 nucleotides match TRBD2. Unmatched junction bases numbered 9, after V lost 6 bases and J lost 7 bases. Germline V CDR1 and CDR2: SNHLY, FYNNEI. The CDR3 totals 14 residues. The CDR3 protein is CASRAAGGINTQYF. Written as DNA, the CDR3 is TGTGCCAGCAGAGCGGCGGGGGGTATAAATACGCAGTATTTT.

The gene calls are TRBV11-2 and TRBJ2-7; 9 nucleotides align to TRBD2. J gave up 6 bases and V 1 base, and 13 bases lay outside the gene matches. Germline V gene data show CDR1 as SGHAT and CDR2 as FQNNGV. The CDR3 totals 17 residues. The CDR3, as DNA: TGTGCCAGCAGCTTAGGACTAGCGGAAAAAGGGTGGCCCGAGCAGTACTTC. Translated, it gives CASSLGLAEKGWPEQYF.

The rearrangement joins TRBV15 to TRBJ2-5; D is possibly TRBD1 (5 bases). Trimming left V 1 base short and J 6 bases short, with 12 bases between. The CDR3 has 14 residues. Germline CDR1 is LNHNV and CDR2 is YYDKDF (reference sequence). The CDR3 DNA follows: TGTGCCACCAGCAGAGGGGGCTCGGAGCAGACCCAGTACTTC. Translation gives CATSRGGSEQTQYF.

This chain uses TRBV7-9 with TRBJ2-3, with D uncertain. Germline CDR1 SEHNR, CDR2 FQNEAQ (reference sequence). Trimming took off 1 base at V and 7 bases at J, with 9 bases between the two ends. CDR3 length equals 13 residues. CDR3 nucleotide sequence: TGTGCCAGCAGCTTAGATTTGCTTCATACGCAGTATTTT. Encoded protein: CASSLDLLHTQYF.

V and J are TRBV18 and TRBJ2-7, with D perhaps TRBD1 (5 bases). The germline V gene encodes CDR1 KGHSH and CDR2 LQKENI. The CDR3 length is 15 residues. V was trimmed by 2 bases and J by 3 bases, leaving 14 bases between them. The CDR3 spells CASSPTTPQGYEQYF. CDR3 nucleotide sequence: TGTGCCAGCTCACCAACGACCCCTCAGGGCTACGAGCAGTACTTC.

The gene calls are TRBV30 and TRBJ2-2; no clear D. From germline, CDR1 is GTSNPN and CDR2 SVGIG (reference sequence). V dropped 3 bases and J dropped 0 bases, with 14 bases sitting between them. The CDR3 is 16 amino acids. The CDR3 nucleotides are TGTGCCTGGAGGCTAGGGCGGCTCTCGAACACCGGGGAGCTGTTTTTT. Its protein product is CAWRLGRLSNTGELFF. The full variable domain, rest sourced from reference TRBV30 and TRBJ2-2, is SQTIHQWPATLVQPVGSPLSLECTVEGTSNPNLYWYRQAAGRGLQLLFYSVGIGQISSEVPQNLSASRPQDRQFILSSKKLLLSDSGFYLCAWRLGRLSNTGELFFGEGSRLTVL.

This clone was seen a handful of times. The chain uses TRBV5-4 and TRBJ2-7; the match to TRBD2 covers 11 bases. The CDR3 spans 15 residues. Germline CDR1 reads SGHNT; CDR2 reads YYREEE (reference sequence). The trim removed 8 bases at V and 3 bases at J, leaving 10 bases unmatched. CDR3 protein: CASSLLAGGLYEQYF. CDR3 nucleotides: TGTGCCAGTTCCCTTCTAGCGGGAGGCCTCTACGAGCAGTACTTC.

A single count supports this clone. V is TRBV6-4 and J is TRBJ2-7; TRBD1 matches at 8 bases. After removal of 6 bases from V and 3 bases from J, the junction contained 7 bases not matched to a gene. Germline assignment: CDR1 MRHNA and CDR2 SNTAGT. CDR3 length equals 14 residues. The CDR3 DNA sequence: TGTGCCAGCAGCGGACGCGGGACAGGCTACGAGCAGTACTTC. Translated: CASSGRGTGYEQYF.

The chain joins TRBV11-3 to TRBJ2-2; 10 bases fit TRBD2. CDR3 length: 17 amino acids. The V gene's germline CDR1 is SGHNT and CDR2 YENEEA. Trimming at V came to 4 bases and at J to 4 bases, leaving 9 bases not matched to a gene. This chain's CDR3 is CASSSVAGGKSTGELFF. CDR3 coding DNA: TGTGCCAGCAGCTCGGTAGCGGGAGGAAAAAGCACCGGGGAGCTGTTTTTT.

The chain couples TRBV7-9 to TRBJ2-3; D unclear. The germline V and J ends were trimmed by 4 bases and 2 bases, with 10 bases remaining between them. CDR1 and CDR2 from the germline V gene are SEHNR and FQNEAQ (reference sequence). The CDR3 totals 14 residues. The CDR3 sequence is CASSSHRDTDTQYF. As DNA, the CDR3 is TGTGCCAGCAGCTCTCATCGTGACACAGATACGCAGTATTTT.

The rearrangement joins TRBV7-2 to TRBJ2-1, with a possible D match to TRBD1 (6 bases). Germline CDR1 reads SGHTA; CDR2 reads FQGNSA. The CDR3 totals 18 residues. The V gene lost 4 bases and the J gene lost 4 bases, with 23 bases spanning the gap. Here the CDR3 reads CASSSFPRGSTIYNEQFF. The CDR3 nucleotides read TGTGCCAGCAGCTCATTTCCCAGGGGCTCTACGATTTACAATGAGCAGTTCTTC.

This clone came up once. The chain uses TRBV19 and TRBJ2-1, with 8 bases matching TRBD1. The CDR3 loop spans 17 amino acids. Germline CDR1 reads LNHDA; CDR2 reads SQIVND (reference sequence). V was clipped by 3 bases and J by 6 bases; unmatched bases: 13. The CDR3 sequence is CASSMNRGVSRLNEQFF. The DNA for the CDR3 is TGTGCCAGTAGTATGAACAGGGGGGTTTCTAGACTCAATGAGCAGTTCTTC.

This clone appeared a single time. V and J are TRBV4-1 and TRBJ2-1, with 8 bases aligning to TRBD2. V trimming: 10 bases; J trimming: 3 bases; junction bases outside the gene matches: 11. The CDR3 runs to 15 residues. CDR1 and CDR2 (germline): MGHRA, YSYEKL. The CDR3 region is CATQPLAGGYNEQFF. CDR3 nucleotides: TGCGCCACCCAACCACTGGCGGGAGGCTACAATGAGCAGTTCTTC.

This clone was recorded only once. The chain uses TRBV18 and TRBJ2-7; no clear D gene. The CDR3 is made up of 13 amino acids. Germline V lookup: CDR1 KGHSH, CDR2 LQKENI. Trimming shortened V by 3 bases and J by 3 bases, and 9 bases separated the two germline ends. The CDR3 bases are TGTGCCAGCTCACCCGACGGAAGCTACGAGCAGTACTTC. This codes for CASSPDGSYEQYF.

The gene calls are TRBV15 and TRBJ2-3, with TRBD2 as a possible D gene (6 bases). V was shortened by 1 base and J by 1 base, with 12 bases between the two germline ends. CDR3 length: 16 amino acids. From germline, CDR1 is LNHNV and CDR2 YYDKDF (reference sequence). The CDR3 DNA sequence: TGTGCCACCAGCAGAGTGGCGGGAACTGGCACAGATACGCAGTATTTT. The encoded protein is CATSRVAGTGTDTQYF.

This clone has only one observation. V usage is TRBV11-3 and J usage is TRBJ2-7, with no clear D. Germline CDR1 SGHNT, CDR2 YENEEA. Trimming cost V 3 bases and J 6 bases, with 12 bases left between them. This CDR3 spans 13 amino acids. CDR3 region: CASSFGPGFEQYF. The CDR3 DNA is TGTGCCAGCAGCTTCGGTCCTGGGTTCGAGCAGTACTTC. The full variable domain, rest sourced from reference TRBV11-3 and TRBJ2-7, is EAGVVQSPRYKIIEKKQPVAFWCNPISGHNTLYWYLQNLGQGPELLIRYENEEAVDDSQLPKDRFSAERLKGVDSTLKIQPAELGDSAVYLCASSFGPGFEQYFGPGTRLTVT.

This chain joins TRBV5-1 and TRBJ1-6; 11 positions match TRBD1. J was trimmed by 10 bases and V by 4 bases; bases with no gene match: 4. This CDR3 region has 14 residues. Germline V gene sequence: CDR1 SGHRS, CDR2 YFSETQ. As DNA, the CDR3 is TGCGCCAGCAGCCAGGACAGGGGGCGATCACCCCTCCACTTT. Amino acids: CASSQDRGRSPLHF. The variable domain in full, with the rest retrieved from reference TRBV5-1 and TRBJ1-6, is KAGVTQTPRYLIKTRGQQVTLSCSPISGHRSVSWYQQTPGQGLQFLFEYFSETQRNKGNFPGRFSGRQFSNSRSEMNVSTLELGDSALYLCASSQDRGRSPLHFGNGTRLTVT.

The V call is TRBV5-5, the J call TRBJ1-5, with a possible D match to TRBD1 (5 bases). Germline V gene data show CDR1 as SGHKS and CDR2 as YYEKEE (reference sequence). The CDR3 consists of 15 residues. Between the trimmed V and J ends, which lost 4 bases and 2 bases, there was a span of 13 bases. This chain's CDR3 is CASSPSPGRNQPQHF. Here the CDR3 DNA reads TGTGCCAGCAGCCCCTCGCCAGGGCGCAATCAGCCCCAGCATTTT.

The chain couples TRBV5-1 to TRBJ2-7; 7 bases are shared with TRBD2. Trimming removed 0 bases from V and 0 bases from J; junction bases left unmatched: 9. This CDR3 is 17 amino acids long. CDR1 is SGHRS and CDR2 is YFSETQ in the germline V gene. CDR3 loop: CASSLAVTSEISYEQYF. As DNA, the CDR3 is TGCGCCAGCAGCTTGGCCGTAACTAGCGAGATCTCCTACGAGCAGTACTTC.

This clone has a handful of counts. The chain has TRBV29-1 and TRBJ2-7, with TRBD1 matching over 7 bases. Germline V gene lookup returns CDR1 SQVTM and CDR2 ANQGSEA. The length of the CDR3 is 13 residues. With 1 base clipped from V and 3 bases from J, the junction kept 3 bases outside the gene matches. The CDR3, as DNA: TGCAGCGTTGAAGGGACAGGATACTACGAGCAGTACTTC. This gives the protein CSVEGTGYYEQYF.

This chain joins TRBV21-1 and TRBJ2-2. TRBV21-1 is an annotated pseudogene. The length of the CDR3 is 16 residues. CDR3 loop: CASSKEGGPNTGELFF. DNA for the CDR3: TGTGCCAGCAGCAAAGAGGGGGGCCCGAACACCGGGGAGCTGTTTTTT.

The chain links TRBV27 to TRBJ2-2; 8 bases align to TRBD1. This CDR3 spans 17 amino acids. V lost 0 bases, J lost 4 bases, and 7 bases stayed unmatched. Germline assignment: CDR1 MNHEY and CDR2 SMNVEV (reference sequence). In nucleotides, the CDR3 is TGTGCCAGCAGTTTATCGGTGACAGGGGTAATCACCGGGGAGCTGTTTTTT. It encodes CASSLSVTGVITGELFF.

The rearrangement joins TRBV7-9 to TRBJ2-5; TRBD1 matches at 10 bases. The DNA end lines up better with TRBJ2-7; the J call may be wrong. From germline, CDR1 is SEHNR and CDR2 FQNEAQ (reference sequence). The CDR3 extends over 13 amino acids. This CDR3 reads CASSDRGPYEQYF. In DNA form, the CDR3 reads TGTGCCAGCAGCGACAGGGGGCCCTACGAGCAGTACTTC.